The present T cell receptor (beta chain) was sequenced within a study of cytomegalovirus exposure and HLA in healthy donors (dated by TCRdb to the late 2010s). As for the study more broadly: According to a later analysis, the roughly 120 validation repertoires were produced on the same platform as the 666 repertoires of the first cohort. The study aimed to test whether cataloging public T cell receptors could reveal signatures of past pathogen exposure. Along with the roughly 670-subject first cohort, a separate validation cohort of 120 different subjects was used. High-throughput TCR immunosequencing, statistical association of individual TCRs with disease status, and machine learning were combined to predict cytomegalovirus infection status.

Notes on this clone: Its antigen is not yet known. No much larger clone is present one base from it, and per-base qualities are unavailable.

The donors were included in the validation cohort of 120 subjects, a group kept apart from the roughly 670-subject first cohort. The germline V gene (reference sequence) specifies MNHEY as CDR1 and SMNVEV as CDR2. V is clipped by 2 bases and J by 4 bases, and the sequence between their germline boundaries is 14 bases long. The CDR3, cysteine through phenylalanine, is 15 amino acids long. The read is trimmed to its CDR3 DNA, 45 bases read in frame from base 1. Libraries were prepared through the immunoSEQ multiplex PCR assay. The original methods were these. A statistical classification framework was developed to diagnose cytomegalovirus status using the catalog of TCR beta chain sequences. TCRdb re-hosts the immuneACCESS table, in-frame sequences only. Its copies lack some clones; in the studies checked, an unresolved V gene accounts for under half of them, and the cause for the rest is not known. V and J calls and clone size come straight from that table; D and trimming were deduced from the DNA. The sample table holds some 320,000 clones, of which around 90% were seen once. The ten top clones hold over 1% of the sample.

What the research found in general, with its limitations: The authors suggested that the approach could potentially be extended to other disease states and immunological phenotypes. Across donors, most TCR sequences were observed very rarely, whereas some public TCRs were present in many individuals. The validation cohort had no HLA typing available for a later analysis, so co-occurrence within that cohort was assessed over all 130 or so repertoires. In a later analysis, TCRs clustered in the first cohort were found to also tend to co-occur in the roughly 120 validation repertoires, with approximately 95% of cluster scores above 0. In both the original and validation cohorts, the classifier was reported to diagnose cytomegalovirus status with high specificity and sensitivity. In the study, some 180 TCR beta chains were listed as associated with cytomegalovirus. In vitro tests confirmed that a few of the cytomegalovirus-associated TCR beta chains recognize cytomegalovirus antigens.

The clonotype originates from a woman in her thirties in good health and CMV-seropositive. The chain uses TRBV27 and TRBJ1-2; TRBD1 might be the D gene, on 6 matching bases. Specimen: PBMCs. In nucleotides, the sequence is TGTGCCAGCAGTTTAAGGCAGGGGACTCCCTATGGCTACACCTTC. The encoded protein is CASSLRQGTPYGYTF.